This T cell receptor beta chain was found in a study of lymphopenia after photon versus proton radiotherapy. Points from the study as a whole: A bigger post-nadir fall in TCR diversity correlated inversely with survival time in deceased patients. Relative stability marked proton patients; photon patients lost diversity and naive cells. Post-nadir diversity loss with photons came from oligoclonal expansion, particularly CD8+ Temra cells.

As for this clone: The antigen is unknown.

Some clones are missing from TCRdb's copy, which holds only in-frame ones; the method was immunoSEQ multiplex PCR. Seen here are roughly 7,300 clones, around 92% observed once, and the top ten hold around 1.7%. CDR1 and CDR2 (germline): KGHSH, LQKENI. The CDR3 totals 14 residues. Between the trimmed V and J ends, which lost 1 base and 3 bases, there was a span of 9 bases. The receptor was derived from a woman between 50 and 59 years old with cholangiocarcinoma. This chain connects TRBV18 to TRBJ1-2, with TRBD1 as a possible D gene (6 bases). The source was peripheral blood, collected from a patient treated with photon-based radiotherapy. The CDR3 loop is CASSPRTGHYGYTF. DNA for the CDR3: TGTGCCAGCTCACCACGTACAGGGCACTATGGCTACACCTTC.